This TCR beta chain was sequenced for a study of patients and donors after allogeneic stem cell transplantation. This clonotype was observed a few times. TCRdb processed the RT-PCR reads anew with MiXCR; each CDR3 protein has one entry. The sample has 400,000 to 450,000 distinct CDR3 sequences; under 20% are singletons. Germline V gene data show CDR1 as SGHTA and CDR2 as FQGTGA. Trimming left V 5 bases short and J 6 bases short, with 20 bases between. This CDR3 contains 16 residues. Sequencing input: blood, either unsorted or a sorted T cell fraction (not recorded which). This sequence originates from a human donor who was either an allogeneic HSCT recipient or a stem cell or donor lymphocyte infusion donor (not recorded which). It is not recorded whose cells these are; they may come from a transplant donor. This sequence joins TRBV7-3 and TRBJ2-1, with D perhaps given as TRBD1 or TRBD2 (5 bases each). The CDR3 here is CASSQTGTAGSNEQFF. The CDR3 region has the DNA TGTGCCAGCAGCCAAACCGGGACCGCCGGATCCAATGAGCAGTTCTTC.